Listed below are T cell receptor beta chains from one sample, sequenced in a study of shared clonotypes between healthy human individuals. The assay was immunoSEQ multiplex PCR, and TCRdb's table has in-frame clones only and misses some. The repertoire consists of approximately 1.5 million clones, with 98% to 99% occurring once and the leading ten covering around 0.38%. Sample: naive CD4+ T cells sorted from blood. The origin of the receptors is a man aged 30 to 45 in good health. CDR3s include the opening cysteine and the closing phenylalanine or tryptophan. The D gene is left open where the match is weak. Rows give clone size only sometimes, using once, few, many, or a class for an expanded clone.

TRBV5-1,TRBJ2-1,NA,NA,CASSLGLGTYNEQFF,TGCGCCAGCAGCTTGGGTCTGGGGACGTACAATGAGCAGTTCTTC
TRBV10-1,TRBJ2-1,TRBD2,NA,CARGLAGGPRSYNEQFF,TGCGCCAGAGGACTAGCGGGAGGGCCTAGGTCCTACAATGAGCAGTTCTTC
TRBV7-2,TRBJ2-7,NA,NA,CASSFSFGGEQYF,TGTGCCAGCAGCTTCTCCTTCGGGGGCGAGCAGTACTTC
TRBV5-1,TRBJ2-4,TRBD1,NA,CASSWDSKNIQYF,TGCGCCAGCAGCTGGGACAGCAAAAACATTCAGTACTTC
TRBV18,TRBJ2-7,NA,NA,CASSPQGTGSYEQYF,TGTGCCAGCTCACCCCAGGGTACCGGGTCCTACGAGCAGTACTTC
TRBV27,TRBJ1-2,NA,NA,CASSRWGEGYGYTF,TGTGCCAGCAGTAGATGGGGGGAGGGCTATGGCTACACCTTC
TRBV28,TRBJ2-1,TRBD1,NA,CASSLEAFGTGPNEQFF,TGTGCCAGCAGTTTAGAGGCATTCGGGACAGGGCCCAATGAGCAGTTCTTC
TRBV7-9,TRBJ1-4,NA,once,CASSSALAATNEKLFF,TGTGCCAGCAGCTCCGCTCTCGCTGCAACTAATGAAAAACTGTTTTTT
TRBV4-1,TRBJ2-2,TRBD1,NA,CASSLQGANTGELFF,TGCGCCAGCAGCCTCCAGGGGGCGAACACCGGGGAGCTGTTTTTT
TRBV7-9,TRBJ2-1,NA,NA,CASSLQGESSYNEQFF,TGTGCCAGCAGCCTTCAGGGCGAGAGCTCCTACAATGAGCAGTTCTTC
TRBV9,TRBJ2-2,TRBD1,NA,CASRATGVDTGELFF,TGTGCCAGCAGGGCGACAGGGGTTGACACCGGGGAGCTGTTTTTT